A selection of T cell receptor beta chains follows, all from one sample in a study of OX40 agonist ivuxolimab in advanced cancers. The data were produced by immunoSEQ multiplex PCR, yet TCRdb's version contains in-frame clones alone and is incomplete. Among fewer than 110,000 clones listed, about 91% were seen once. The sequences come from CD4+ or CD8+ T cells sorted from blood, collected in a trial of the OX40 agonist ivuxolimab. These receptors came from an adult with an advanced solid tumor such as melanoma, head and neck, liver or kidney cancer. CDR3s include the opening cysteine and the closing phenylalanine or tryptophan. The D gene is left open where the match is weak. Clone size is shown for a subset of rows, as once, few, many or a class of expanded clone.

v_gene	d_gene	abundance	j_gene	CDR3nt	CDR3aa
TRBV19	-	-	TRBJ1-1	TGTGCCGCCTCGGGGATTGGGCTCGGGAACACTGAAGCTTTCTTT	CAASGIGLGNTEAFF
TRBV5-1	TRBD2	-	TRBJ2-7	TGCGCCAGCAGCTTGGAACTAGCGATCTCCTACGAGCAGTACTTC	CASSLELAISYEQYF
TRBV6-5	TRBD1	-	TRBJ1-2	TGTGCCAGCAGTTACGGGACAGGCAATGGCTACACCTTC	CASSYGTGNGYTF
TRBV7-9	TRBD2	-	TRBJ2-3	TGTGCCAGCAGCCCTTACGCCGGGACTACCACAGATACGCAGTATTTT	CASSPYAGTTTDTQYF
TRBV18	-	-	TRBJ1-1	TGTGCCAGCTCACCGGGGGCTAACACTGAAGCTTTCTTT	CASSPGANTEAFF
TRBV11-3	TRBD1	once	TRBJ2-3	TGTGCCAGCAGCTACTCCGGGACAGGGTCCCCCACAGATACGCAGTATTTT	CASSYSGTGSPTDTQYF
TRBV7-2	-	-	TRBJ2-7	TGTGCCAGCAGCTTAGCGATATGGGGGCGAACCTACGAGCAGTACTTC	CASSLAIWGRTYEQYF
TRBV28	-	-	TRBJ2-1	TGTGCCACCGTACAGGGCAAGTCCTACAATGAGCAGTTCTTC	CATVQGKSYNEQFF
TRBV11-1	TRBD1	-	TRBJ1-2	TGTGCCAGCAGCTTTGACAGGGGGCTTAACTATGGCTACACCTTC	CASSFDRGLNYGYTF
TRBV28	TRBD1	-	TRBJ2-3	TGTGCCAGCCAGGGACAGGGGGCAGATACGCAGTATTTT	CASQGQGADTQYF
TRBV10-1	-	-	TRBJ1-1	TGCGCCAGCAGTGATTGGAACACTGAAGCTTTCTTT	CASSDWNTEAFF
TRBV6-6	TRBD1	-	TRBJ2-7	TGTGCCAGCAGGGGTAACAGGGGAAACTACGAGCAGTACTTC	CASRGNRGNYEQYF
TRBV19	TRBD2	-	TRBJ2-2	TGTGCCAGTAGTACCCGACCGGGACTAGCATCTACCGGGGAGCTGTTTTTT	CASSTRPGLASTGELFF
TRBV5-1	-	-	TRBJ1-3	TGCGCCAGCAGCTTGGACAGCTCCCTTGGAAACACCATATATTTT	CASSLDSSLGNTIYF
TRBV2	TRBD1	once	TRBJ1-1	TGTGCCAGCACCGGGGAGGGGGCCAGCACTGAAGCTTTCTTT	CASTGEGASTEAFF
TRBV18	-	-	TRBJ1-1	TGTGCCAGCACCTGGGACGCGAACACTGAAGCTTTCTTT	CASTWDANTEAFF
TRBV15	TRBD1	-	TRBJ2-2	TGTGCCACCAGCAGAGAGGGACAGGGGCCCGGGGAGCTGTTTTTT	CATSREGQGPGELFF
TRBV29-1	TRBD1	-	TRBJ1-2	TGCAGCGTTGTTGGACAGGGGGACTATGGCTACACCTTC	CSVVGQGDYGYTF
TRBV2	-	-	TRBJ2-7	TGTGCCAGCAGGGAGTACTCCTACGAGCAGTACTTC	CASREYSYEQYF
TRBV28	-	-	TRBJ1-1	TGTGCCAGCAGTTTAGTAAGGGTGATGGACACTGAAGCTTTCTTT	CASSLVRVMDTEAFF
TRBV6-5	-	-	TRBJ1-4	TGTGCCAGCAGTTACTCGAGCGGAGGCGAAAAACTGTTTTTT	CASSYSSGGEKLFF
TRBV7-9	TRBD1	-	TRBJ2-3	TGTGCCAGCAAAAACAGGGGGGATACGCAGTATTTT	CASKNRGDTQYF
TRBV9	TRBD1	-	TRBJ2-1	TGTGCCAGCAGCGTACTGGGACAGGGGTATCACAATGAGCAGTTCTTC	CASSVLGQGYHNEQFF
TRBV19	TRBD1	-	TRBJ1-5	TGTGCCAGTCGACAGGGACTCAATCAGCCCCAGCATTTT	CASRQGLNQPQHF
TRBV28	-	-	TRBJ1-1	TGTGCCAGCAGTTTAGGAACCACTGAAGCTTTCTTT	CASSLGTTEAFF
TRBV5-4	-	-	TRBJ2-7	TGTGCCAGCAGCCCCTCGGACAGCCCTCTTCTGGTTGAGCAGTACTTC	CASSPSDSPLLVEQYF
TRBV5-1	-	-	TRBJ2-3	TGCGCCAGCAGTCGCTTAGGGGCAGGGGATCTGAATACGCAGTATTTT	CASSRLGAGDLNTQYF
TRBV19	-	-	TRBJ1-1	TGTGCCAGTAGTACCGGACCCTCGAGGCCAAACACTGAAGCTTTCTTT	CASSTGPSRPNTEAFF
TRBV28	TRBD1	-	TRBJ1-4	TGTGCCAGCAGTTTTACATCGGGACAGTCCATGCCAGGGACTAATGAAAAACTGTTTTTT	CASSFTSGQSMPGTNEKLFF
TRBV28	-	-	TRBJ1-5	TGTGCCAGCAGTTTATTTAGGTCTCACCAGCATTTT	CASSLFRSHQHF
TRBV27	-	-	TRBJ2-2	TGTGCCAGCAGTTTTAGGCGTTCGAACACCGGGGAGCTGTTTTTT	CASSFRRSNTGELFF
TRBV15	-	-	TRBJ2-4	TGTGCCACCAGCAGCCCTCAGGCTTCTCAGAACATTCAGTACTTC	CATSSPQASQNIQYF
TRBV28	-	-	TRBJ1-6	TGTGCCAGCAGTCTAACGAATTCACCCCTCCACTTT	CASSLTNSPLHF
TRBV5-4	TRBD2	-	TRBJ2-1	TGTGCCAGCAGCCAGCAAGCGGGAGGTTATGCCTACAATGAGCAGTTCTTC	CASSQQAGGYAYNEQFF
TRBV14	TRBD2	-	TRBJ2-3	TGTGCCAGCAGCCATCCGGGACTAGCGGGAAGCACAGATACGCAGTATTTT	CASSHPGLAGSTDTQYF
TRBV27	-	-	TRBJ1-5	TGTGCCAGCAGTTTACGTGGAGGGCGGCATCAGCCCCAGCATTTT	CASSLRGGRHQPQHF
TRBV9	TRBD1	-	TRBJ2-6	TGTGCCAGCAGCCCCCCCGGACAGGCTGGGGCCAACGTCCTGACTTTC	CASSPPGQAGANVLTF
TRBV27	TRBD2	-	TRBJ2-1	TGTGCCATCTTTAGCGGGAGGAATGAGCAGTTCTTC	CAIFSGRNEQFF
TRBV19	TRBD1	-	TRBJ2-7	TGTGCCAGTAGTATAAGGGGGACAGGGGTTGACGAGCAGTACTTC	CASSIRGTGVDEQYF
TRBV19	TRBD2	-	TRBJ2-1	TGTGCCAGTAGTACATTAGCGGGAGGTTCCTACAATGAGCAGTTCTTC	CASSTLAGGSYNEQFF